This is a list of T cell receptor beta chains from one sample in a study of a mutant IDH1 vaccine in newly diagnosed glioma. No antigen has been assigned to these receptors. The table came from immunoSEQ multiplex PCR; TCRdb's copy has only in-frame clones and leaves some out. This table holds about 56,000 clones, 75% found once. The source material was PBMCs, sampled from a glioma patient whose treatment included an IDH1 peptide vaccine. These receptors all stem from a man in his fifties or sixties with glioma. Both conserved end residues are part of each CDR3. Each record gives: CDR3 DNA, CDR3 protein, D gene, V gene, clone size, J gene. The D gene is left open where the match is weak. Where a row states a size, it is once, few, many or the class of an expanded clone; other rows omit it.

CDR3nt: TGCGCCAGCAGCTTGGACAGAGCGAACACCGGGGAGCTGTTTTTT
CDR3aa: CASSLDRANTGELFF
d_gene: -
v_gene: TRBV5-1
abundance: -
j_gene: TRBJ2-2

CDR3nt: TGCGCCAGCACCTACCGGACAGGGGTGGGGGGCTACACCTTC
CDR3aa: CASTYRTGVGGYTF
d_gene: TRBD1
v_gene: TRBV5-1
abundance: -
j_gene: TRBJ1-2

CDR3nt: TGTGCCAGCAGCTTGAAGTTCTCGAACACTGAAGCTTTCTTT
CDR3aa: CASSLKFSNTEAFF
d_gene: -
v_gene: TRBV5-5
abundance: many
j_gene: TRBJ1-1

CDR3nt: TGTGCCAGCAGCTTGCCAGGGGACTCACCCCTCCACTTT
CDR3aa: CASSLPGDSPLHF
d_gene: -
v_gene: TRBV5-4
abundance: -
j_gene: TRBJ1-6

CDR3nt: TGTGCCAGCTCAGAACAGGGCTACCCTAACTATGGCTACACCTTC
CDR3aa: CASSEQGYPNYGYTF
d_gene: -
v_gene: TRBV18
abundance: -
j_gene: TRBJ1-2

CDR3nt: TGTGCCAGCAGCCCTGACCGGGACAGGGTCCACGAGCAGTACTTC
CDR3aa: CASSPDRDRVHEQYF
d_gene: TRBD1
v_gene: TRBV7-2
abundance: -
j_gene: TRBJ2-7

CDR3nt: TGCGCCAGCAGCCACTCCGGACAGGGGGCTTCAAGGAGCACTGAAGCTTTCTTT
CDR3aa: CASSHSGQGASRSTEAFF
d_gene: TRBD1
v_gene: TRBV4-1
abundance: -
j_gene: TRBJ1-1

CDR3nt: TGCGCCAGCAGCCAAGATCGCCCAGTAGGAAACACCATATATTTT
CDR3aa: CASSQDRPVGNTIYF
d_gene: -
v_gene: TRBV4-3
abundance: -
j_gene: TRBJ1-3

CDR3nt: TGTGCCAGCAGCCCTCCAGGGGTTGATGAGCAGTTCTTC
CDR3aa: CASSPPGVDEQFF
d_gene: -
v_gene: TRBV5-6
abundance: once
j_gene: TRBJ2-1

CDR3nt: TGTGCCAGTAGTATAGCCGGACAGGGTGTTCAGCCCCAGCATTTT
CDR3aa: CASSIAGQGVQPQHF
d_gene: TRBD1
v_gene: TRBV19
abundance: -
j_gene: TRBJ1-5

CDR3nt: TGTGCCAGCAGCCCCGGAGACCACACAGATACGCAGTATTTT
CDR3aa: CASSPGDHTDTQYF
d_gene: -
v_gene: TRBV7-2
abundance: -
j_gene: TRBJ2-3

CDR3nt: TGTGCCAGCAGCTTGATGAATAATGAAAAACTGTTTTTT
CDR3aa: CASSLMNNEKLFF
d_gene: -
v_gene: TRBV5-7
abundance: -
j_gene: TRBJ1-4

CDR3nt: TGTGCCAGCAGCCAATGGGGCAGGGGCACAGATACGCAGTATTTT
CDR3aa: CASSQWGRGTDTQYF
d_gene: -
v_gene: TRBV4-2
abundance: -
j_gene: TRBJ2-3

CDR3nt: TGTGCCAGCAGCGACGGGGGGTCCTACAATGAGCAGTTCTTC
CDR3aa: CASSDGGSYNEQFF
d_gene: TRBD2
v_gene: TRBV7-9
abundance: -
j_gene: TRBJ2-1

CDR3nt: TGTGCCAGCAGCCGGACAGGGGGGCCCTACGAGCAGTACTTC
CDR3aa: CASSRTGGPYEQYF
d_gene: TRBD1
v_gene: TRBV2
abundance: -
j_gene: TRBJ2-7

CDR3nt: TGTGCCAGCAGCTCAAACTCCGGGACAGGTGGAAAGGGTCAAGAGACCCAGTACTTC
CDR3aa: CASSSNSGTGGKGQETQYF
d_gene: TRBD1
v_gene: TRBV7-9
abundance: -
j_gene: TRBJ2-5

CDR3nt: TGTGCCAGTAGTATAGATGGGATGTCAAATAATTCACCCCTCCACTTT
CDR3aa: CASSIDGMSNNSPLHF
d_gene: -
v_gene: TRBV19
abundance: -
j_gene: TRBJ1-6

CDR3nt: TGTGCCAGCAGCGTAGGTTGGGGGGCCGGACAGGGCGGGACTGAAGCTTTCTTT
CDR3aa: CASSVGWGAGQGGTEAFF
d_gene: TRBD1
v_gene: TRBV9
abundance: -
j_gene: TRBJ1-1

CDR3nt: TGCAGCGTTGGACCCGACGGGGGGAGGAATGGCTACACCTTC
CDR3aa: CSVGPDGGRNGYTF
d_gene: -
v_gene: TRBV29-1
abundance: -
j_gene: TRBJ1-2

CDR3nt: TGCGCCAGCAGCCTCGTCCCGGGACAGGGCTACAATGAGCAGTTCTTC
CDR3aa: CASSLVPGQGYNEQFF
d_gene: TRBD1
v_gene: TRBV4-3
abundance: -
j_gene: TRBJ2-1

CDR3nt: TGTGCCAGCAGCCGAGGGGGGGCTATTAATCAGCCCCAGCATTTT
CDR3aa: CASSRGGAINQPQHF
d_gene: -
v_gene: TRBV7-9
abundance: -
j_gene: TRBJ1-5

CDR3nt: TGCGCCAGCAGCTTGAGAGGGTCCAATGAAAAACTGTTTTTT
CDR3aa: CASSLRGSNEKLFF
d_gene: -
v_gene: TRBV5-1
abundance: -
j_gene: TRBJ1-4

CDR3nt: TGTGCCAGCTCCGAGTCCGGGAGGTCTGAAGCTTTCTTT
CDR3aa: CASSESGRSEAFF
d_gene: -
v_gene: TRBV18
abundance: -
j_gene: TRBJ1-1

CDR3nt: TGTGCCAGCAACCCCGGGGGGAGTCGGAACTATGGCTACACCTTC
CDR3aa: CASNPGGSRNYGYTF
d_gene: -
v_gene: TRBV2
abundance: -
j_gene: TRBJ1-2

CDR3nt: TGTGCCAGCAGCCCTCTAGGTCAGCCCCAGCATTTT
CDR3aa: CASSPLGQPQHF
d_gene: -
v_gene: TRBV4-2
abundance: -
j_gene: TRBJ1-5

CDR3nt: TGTGCCAGCAGCCCGGGGGACAGGGGGCAATTCGGGGAGCTGTTTTTT
CDR3aa: CASSPGDRGQFGELFF
d_gene: TRBD1
v_gene: TRBV5-4
abundance: -
j_gene: TRBJ2-2

CDR3nt: TGCAGCGTTGACCCCGGACTAGCGGCTAGCACAGATACGCAGTATTTT
CDR3aa: CSVDPGLAASTDTQYF
d_gene: TRBD2
v_gene: TRBV29-1
abundance: -
j_gene: TRBJ2-3

CDR3nt: TGTGCCAGCAGCTCCTGGGTAGGAATGAACACTGAAGCTTTCTTT
CDR3aa: CASSSWVGMNTEAFF
d_gene: -
v_gene: TRBV7-2
abundance: -
j_gene: TRBJ1-1

CDR3nt: TGTGCCAGCAGCTTCCGGACTAGCGGGGGGGCAGGAGATACGCAGTATTTT
CDR3aa: CASSFRTSGGAGDTQYF
d_gene: TRBD2
v_gene: TRBV5-4
abundance: -
j_gene: TRBJ2-3

CDR3nt: TGTGCCAGCACTAAAGCCGGGACAGGGGTCAGTGAGCAGTTCTTC
CDR3aa: CASTKAGTGVSEQFF
d_gene: TRBD1
v_gene: TRBV6-6
abundance: few
j_gene: TRBJ2-1

CDR3nt: TGTGCCAGCAGCGGGGGGGTGTATGCGGTTAACTATGGCTACACCTTC
CDR3aa: CASSGGVYAVNYGYTF
d_gene: -
v_gene: TRBV9
abundance: -
j_gene: TRBJ1-2

CDR3nt: TGTGCCAGCAGCTTCGGGACAGTGAACTCTGGAAACACCATATATTTT
CDR3aa: CASSFGTVNSGNTIYF
d_gene: TRBD1
v_gene: TRBV7-8
abundance: -
j_gene: TRBJ1-3

CDR3nt: TGTGCCAGCAGGGATGTGGGACAGGGGCTTACTACGCAGTATTTT
CDR3aa: CASRDVGQGLTTQYF
d_gene: TRBD1
v_gene: TRBV2
abundance: -
j_gene: TRBJ2-3

CDR3nt: TGTGCCAGCTCACCGCGACTAAAAAACACCGGGGAGCTGTTTTTT
CDR3aa: CASSPRLKNTGELFF
d_gene: -
v_gene: TRBV18
abundance: -
j_gene: TRBJ2-2

CDR3nt: TGTGCCAGCAGTTTAGACCCAGTATACACCTTC
CDR3aa: CASSLDPVYTF
d_gene: -
v_gene: TRBV7-9
abundance: -
j_gene: TRBJ1-2

CDR3nt: TGTGCCAGCAGCCCAGCACTTCTTCCGCAGTATTTT
CDR3aa: CASSPALLPQYF
d_gene: -
v_gene: TRBV7-9
abundance: once
j_gene: TRBJ2-3

CDR3nt: TGTGCCAGTATGGCCTACCCTAACTATGGCTACACCTTC
CDR3aa: CASMAYPNYGYTF
d_gene: -
v_gene: TRBV19
abundance: few
j_gene: TRBJ1-2

CDR3nt: TGTGCCAGCACGGACGAAGCACAGGCCAATCAGCCCCAGCATTTT
CDR3aa: CASTDEAQANQPQHF
d_gene: -
v_gene: TRBV2
abundance: -
j_gene: TRBJ1-5

CDR3nt: TGTGCCAGCAGCCCTTCCCTCGGGGGTTACAATGAGCAGTTCTTC
CDR3aa: CASSPSLGGYNEQFF
d_gene: -
v_gene: TRBV9
abundance: once
j_gene: TRBJ2-1

CDR3nt: TGCGCCAGCAGCCAAATAGATCTCGTGGCTTTTTCTGAAGCTTTCTTT
CDR3aa: CASSQIDLVAFSEAFF
d_gene: -
v_gene: TRBV4-1
abundance: once
j_gene: TRBJ1-1

CDR3nt: TGTGCCACCGATTCCAGGGATCATAGCACAGATACGCAGTATTTT
CDR3aa: CATDSRDHSTDTQYF
d_gene: -
v_gene: TRBV10-3
abundance: few
j_gene: TRBJ2-3

CDR3nt: TGTGCCAGCAGCCAAGAATCGATCGGGGAGCTGTTTTTT
CDR3aa: CASSQESIGELFF
d_gene: -
v_gene: TRBV14
abundance: few
j_gene: TRBJ2-2

CDR3nt: TGTGCCAGCAGCTTGGAGGGGCGTCGGGGGTATAGCAATCAGCCCCAGCATTTT
CDR3aa: CASSLEGRRGYSNQPQHF
d_gene: -
v_gene: TRBV5-5
abundance: -
j_gene: TRBJ1-5

CDR3nt: TGTGCCAGCAGCCCCGCAGGAGGGGAAGATGGCTACACCTTC
CDR3aa: CASSPAGGEDGYTF
d_gene: -
v_gene: TRBV5-6
abundance: -
j_gene: TRBJ1-2

CDR3nt: TGCAGCGTTGAGGGGGGGGGCGGTATAGATACGCAGTATTTT
CDR3aa: CSVEGGGGIDTQYF
d_gene: -
v_gene: TRBV29-1
abundance: -
j_gene: TRBJ2-3